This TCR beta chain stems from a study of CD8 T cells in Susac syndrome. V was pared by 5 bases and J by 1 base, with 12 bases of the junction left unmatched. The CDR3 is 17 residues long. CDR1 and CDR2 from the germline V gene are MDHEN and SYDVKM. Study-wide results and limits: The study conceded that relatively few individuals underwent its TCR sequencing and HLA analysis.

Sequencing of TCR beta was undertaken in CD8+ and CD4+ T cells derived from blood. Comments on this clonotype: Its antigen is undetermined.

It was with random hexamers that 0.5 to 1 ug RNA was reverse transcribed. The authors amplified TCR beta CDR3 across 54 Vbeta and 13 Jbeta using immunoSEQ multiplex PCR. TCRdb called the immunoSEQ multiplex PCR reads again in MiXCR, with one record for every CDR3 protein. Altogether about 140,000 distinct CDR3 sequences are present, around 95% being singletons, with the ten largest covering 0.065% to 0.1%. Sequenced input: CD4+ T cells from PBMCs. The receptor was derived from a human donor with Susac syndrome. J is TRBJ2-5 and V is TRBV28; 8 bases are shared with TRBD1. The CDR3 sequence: CASSTTGAGFSQETQYF. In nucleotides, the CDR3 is TGTGCCAGCAGTACGACAGGGGCTGGGTTCAGCCAAGAGACCCAGTACTTC.